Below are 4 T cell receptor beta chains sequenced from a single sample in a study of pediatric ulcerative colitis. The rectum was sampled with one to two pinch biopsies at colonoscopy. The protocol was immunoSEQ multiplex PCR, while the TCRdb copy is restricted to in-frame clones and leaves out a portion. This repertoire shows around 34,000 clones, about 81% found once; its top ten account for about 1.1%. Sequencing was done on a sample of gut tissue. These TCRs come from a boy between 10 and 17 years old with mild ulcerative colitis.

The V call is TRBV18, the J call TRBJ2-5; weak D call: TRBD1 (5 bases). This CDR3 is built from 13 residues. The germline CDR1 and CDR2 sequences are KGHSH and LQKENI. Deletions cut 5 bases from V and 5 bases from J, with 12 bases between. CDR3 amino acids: CASSFYAGETQYF. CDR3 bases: TGTGCCAGCTCATTTTATGCAGGGGAGACCCAGTACTTC.

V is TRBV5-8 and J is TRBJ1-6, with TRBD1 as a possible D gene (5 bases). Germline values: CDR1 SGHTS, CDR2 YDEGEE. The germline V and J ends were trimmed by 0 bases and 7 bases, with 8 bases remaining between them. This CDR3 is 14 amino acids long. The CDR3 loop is CASSLVPGNSPLHF. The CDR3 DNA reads TGTGCCAGCAGCTTGGTTCCAGGGAATTCACCCCTCCACTTT.

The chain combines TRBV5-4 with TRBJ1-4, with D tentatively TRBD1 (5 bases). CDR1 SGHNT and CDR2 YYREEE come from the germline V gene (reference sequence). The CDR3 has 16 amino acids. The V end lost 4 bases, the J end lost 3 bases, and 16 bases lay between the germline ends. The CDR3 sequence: CASSRERGEPNEKLFF. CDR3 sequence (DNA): TGTGCCAGCAGCCGCGAGCGGGGCGAACCTAATGAAAAACTGTTTTTT.

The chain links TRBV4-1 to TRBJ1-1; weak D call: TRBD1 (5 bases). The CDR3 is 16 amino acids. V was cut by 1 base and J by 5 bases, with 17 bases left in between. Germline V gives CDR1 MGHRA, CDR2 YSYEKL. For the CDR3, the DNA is TGCGCCAGCAGCCAAGGAGTTGAGAGGCGGGGGACTGAAGCTTTCTTT. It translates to CASSQGVERRGTEAFF.